The rows below give T cell receptor beta chains drawn from one sample of a study of Graves' ophthalmopathy and Graves' hyperthyroidism. TCRdb re-derived calls from the multiplex PCR reads in MiXCR, one entry per CDR3 protein. The sample shows 300,000 to 400,000 distinct CDR3 sequences, 17% of them seen only once. Input material: peripheral blood. The receptors were sampled from an adult woman with stable Graves' hyperthyroidism. Both conserved end residues are part of each CDR3. A D gene is named only where the DNA matches it firmly. For some rows the clone size is stated as once, few or many, or as a class when expanded; others skip it.

V gene	J gene	clone size	D gene	CDR3 DNA	CDR3 protein
TRBV6-2/TRBV6-3	TRBJ2-2	many	.	TGTGCCAGCAGTCCCAAGGGAACACTAGCGAACACCGGGGAGCTGTTTTTT	CASSPKGTLANTGELFF
TRBV7-2	TRBJ2-2	many	.	TGTGCCAGCAGTCAACTCCGGGCCGGGGAGCTGTTTTTT	CASSQLRAGELFF
TRBV20-1	TRBJ1-2	many	.	TGCAGTGCTAGAAGGGACACCTATGGCTACACCTTC	CSARRDTYGYTF
TRBV6-2/TRBV6-3	TRBJ2-7	many	.	TGTGCCAGCAGTTCCTCCGGCTGGCAGGGGAAACACTTC	CASSSSGWQGKHF
TRBV27	TRBJ2-2	many	.	TGTGCCAGCAGTTTCGGGACCGAGAACACCGGGGAGCTGTTTTTT	CASSFGTENTGELFF
TRBV27	TRBJ2-3	.	TRBD2	TGTGCCAGCAGTTTAGGAGCTGGGGAGGGCCGGCAGTATTTT	CASSLGAGEGRQYF
TRBV7-2	TRBJ2-4	many	.	TGTGCCAGCAGCTTATTGGGCAGGGAGGCCAAAAACATTCAGTACTTC	CASSLLGREAKNIQYF
TRBV12-3/TRBV12-4	TRBJ2-7	.	TRBD2	TGTGCCAGCAGCCCGACTAGCGCGGCAAACGAGCAGTACTTC	CASSPTSAANEQYF
TRBV12-3/TRBV12-4	TRBJ1-2	.	.	TGTGCCAGCAGCTTCCCCCGCCTCTATGGCTACACCTTC	CASSFPRLYGYTF
TRBV20-1	TRBJ2-2	many	.	TGCAGTGCTAGAGATGACCTGCGGACCGGGGAGCTGTTTTTT	CSARDDLRTGELFF
TRBV10-2	TRBJ1-2	many	.	TGCGCCAGCAGTGAGGCAGGAAATAACTATGGCTACACCTTC	CASSEAGNNYGYTF
TRBV20-1	TRBJ2-5	many	.	TGCAGTGCTAGAGTTCCCCGCGAGACCCAGTACTTC	CSARVPRETQYF
TRBV7-8	TRBJ2-7	.	TRBD1	TGTGCCAGCAGCCTCCCCGGGACAGGGCCCTACGAGCAGTACTTC	CASSLPGTGPYEQYF
TRBV5-1	TRBJ2-2	many	TRBD1	TGCGCCAGCAGCGAGGGACAGGGGGCGGCCGGGGAGCTGTTTTTT	CASSEGQGAAGELFF
TRBV11-1	TRBJ2-2	many	.	TGTGCCAGCAGTCCCCGGATCGGAGATAGGAACACCGGGGAGCTGCTTTTT	CASSPRIGDRNTGELLF
TRBV6-5	TRBJ2-7	.	.	TGTGCCAGCAGTTACTCGAACGGGCGTGAGCAGTACTTC	CASSYSNGREQYF
TRBV7-3	TRBJ2-7	many	TRBD1	TGTGCCAGCAGCTTAGGGACAGGGGGCGAGCAGTACTTC	CASSLGTGGEQYF
TRBV12-3/TRBV12-4	TRBJ2-5	.	TRBD1	TGTGCCAGCAGTCCCGAACGGGACAGGGTTGGGGAGACCCAGTACTTC	CASSPERDRVGETQYF
TRBV5-6	TRBJ2-6	.	.	TGTGCCAGCAGCCCGTTAACCCTGCCTGGGGCCAACGTCCTGACTTTC	CASSPLTLPGANVLTF
TRBV20-1	TRBJ1-1	.	.	TGCAGTGCTGTAGGGGACATGAACACTGAAGCTTTCTTT	CSAVGDMNTEAFF
TRBV27	TRBJ2-7	.	.	TGTGCCAGCAGTTGGAGGGGGCCCTACGAGCAGTACTTC	CASSWRGPYEQYF
TRBV24-1	TRBJ1-5	.	.	TGTGCCACCAGTGATCGGGGGGGACGGCAGCCCCAGCATTTT	CATSDRGGRQPQHF
TRBV6-1	TRBJ2-2	many	TRBD2	TGTGCCAGCAGTAAACTTCGACTAGCGGAAGTTGTCGGGGAGCTGTTTTTT	CASSKLRLAEVVGELFF